This TCR beta chain was found in a study of CD8 T cells in ankylosing spondylitis. TCRdb re-analysed the 5' RACE reads in MiXCR, keeping a single row per CDR3 protein. This table holds some 800,000 distinct CDR3 sequences, approximately 12% found once. This clonotype was seen only a few times. Its antigen is still unknown. General study findings and limits: What seemed typical of ankylosing spondylitis blood was a TCR beta motif built from several highly homologous variants.

Looked up from germline, CDR1 is ENHRY and CDR2 is SYGVKD. Trimming removed 4 bases at V and 8 bases at J, with 15 bases between. CDR3 size: 15 residues. The chain has TRBV10-3 and TRBJ1-6; unclear D gene. This clonotype was sampled from a male donor with ankylosing spondylitis. Sequencing input: blood, either unsorted or a sorted T cell fraction (not recorded which). CDR3 in amino acids: CAISGRVPGDSPLHF. The DNA of the CDR3 is TGTGCCATCAGTGGACGTGTTCCCGGGGATTCACCCCTCCACTTT.